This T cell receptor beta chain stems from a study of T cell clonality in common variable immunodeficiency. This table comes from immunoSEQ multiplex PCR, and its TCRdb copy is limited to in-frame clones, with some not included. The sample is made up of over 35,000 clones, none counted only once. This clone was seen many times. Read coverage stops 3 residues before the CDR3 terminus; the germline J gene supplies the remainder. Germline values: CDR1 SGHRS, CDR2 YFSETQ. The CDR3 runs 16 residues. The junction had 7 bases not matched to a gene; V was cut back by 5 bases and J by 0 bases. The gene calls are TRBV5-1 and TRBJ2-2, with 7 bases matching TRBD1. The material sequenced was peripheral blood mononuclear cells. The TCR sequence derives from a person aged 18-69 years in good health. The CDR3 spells CASRSVQGANTGELFF. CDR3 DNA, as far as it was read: TGCGCCAGCAGATCTGTCCAGGGGGCGAACACCGGGGAG.